This entry features one T cell receptor (beta chain) sequence. Its antigen is as yet unknown. This CDR3 region has 13 residues. Germline V gene data show CDR1 as SGHRS and CDR2 as YFSETQ. V lost 4 bases, J lost 9 bases, and 17 bases lay in between. This entry is derived from a study of STAT5B mutations in CD4+ large granular lymphocyte leukemia. Study-level results: Patient CD4-sorted repertoires looked more clonal than healthy CD4+ repertoires, even without putative leukemic clones. TRBV06-family usage was enriched in top patient clones (8/27) versus controls (2/35).

Sequenced by immunoSEQ multiplex PCR; TCRdb stores in-frame clones only, minus some. The sample has approximately 30,000 clones, 65% to 80% seen once. Sequencing was done on a sample of CD4+ T cells from blood buffy coats. The V and J genes are TRBV5-1 and TRBJ2-7; D unclear. The receptor's source is a human donor in good health. The CDR3 region has the DNA TGCGCCAGCAGCCCCTCCGTGGCTGACACGCAGTACTTC. Amino acids: CASSPSVADTQYF.